This T cell receptor beta chain was documented in a study of blood T cell repertoires in COVID-19. Study as a whole: T cells, B-cell-depleted T cells, or PBMCs supplied cDNA or gDNA.

In its sample, this clone was seen a few times. Original handling: Estimation of nucleated cell counts relied on the amplification of reference gene primers. TCRdb's copy holds only in-frame clones and misses some; the assay was immunoSEQ multiplex PCR. The D gene and trimming were derived from the DNA, and the V and J assignments and clone size from that table. The sample comprises 300,000 to 500,000 clones, approximately 90% of which are singletons, and over 0.9% rests with the top ten. CDR1 is SGHTA and CDR2 is FQGNSA in the germline V gene. Trimming left V 5 bases short and J 0 bases short, with 5 bases between. The CDR3 contains 14 residues. In terms of age and location, participants ranged from roughly 18 to 100 years and lived in about 25 US areas.

The chain combines TRBV7-2 with TRBJ1-6, with D unclear. Sequencing was carried out using PBMCs or T cells enriched from blood (not recorded which). This TCR was recovered from a woman aged 25-40 years with acute COVID-19. The CDR3 bases are TGTGCCAGCAGCCCCGGCTCCTATAATTCACCCCTCCACTTT. It yields the protein CASSPGSYNSPLHF.